Included here is one TCR beta chain sequence, with context. Its antigen is as yet unknown. TCRdb re-derived calls from the reads in MiXCR, one entry per CDR3 protein. The table shows roughly 920,000 distinct CDR3 sequences, with roughly 30% occurring only once. This entry is derived from a study of T cell repertoires in cytomegalovirus infection. Study in general: CMV epitopes used comprised recently identified HLA-C-restricted ones and well-studied HLA-B-restricted ones. Based on public TCR beta signatures, there were indications of CMV infection and of a matching HLA type.

J gave up 6 bases and V 0 bases, and 2 bases lay outside the gene matches. This CDR3 is built from 13 residues. Looked up from germline, CDR1 is SGHKS and CDR2 is YYEKEE (reference sequence). Findings and limits, study-wide: HLA-C-restricted CMV-specific TCR beta clonotypes were dominant in the ex vivo response. The study identified carriers of CMV plus the relevant HLA from cumulative public TCR beta family frequency.

This chain joins TRBV5-5 and TRBJ1-1; 7 positions match TRBD1. The specimen comprised cultured CD8+ T cells from PBMCs, sampled from culture after CMV antigen stimulation. The receptor comes from a human donor in good health (CMV status not recorded). Some clones in this sample may be carry-over from other donors' samples. CDR3 in DNA: TGTGCCAGCAGCTTGGGGGACAGCCCTGAAGCTTTCTTT. Translation gives CASSLGDSPEAFF. Using reference TRBV5-5 and TRBJ1-1 for the parts outside the CDR3, the full variable domain is DAGVTQSPTHLIKTRGQQVTLRCSPISGHKSVSWYQQVLGQGPQFIFQYYEKEERGRGNFPDRFSARQFPNYSSELNVNALLLGDSALYLCASSLGDSPEAFFGQGTRLTVV.